The sequence of this TCR beta chain was determined in a study of regulatory T cells in long-lasting Graves disease. The study, taken as a whole, reports: Persistent Graves' patients possessed reduced TCR diversity relative to recently diagnosed ones.

Time point reported: newly diagnosed GD, antithyroid drugs for less than 3 months. PBMCs provided the RNA from which the TCR library was made. Diagnosing Graves' disease relied on the American Thyroid Association guidelines. A peripheral blood sample, 8.5 to 9 milliliters in volume, was drawn into EDTA tubes. Library construction for TCR beta used iRepertoire HTBI primers and Arm-PCR of CDR3 regions. TCRdb re-called the multiplex PCR reads through MiXCR, storing one row per CDR3 protein. Here the sample spans just over 600,000 distinct CDR3 sequences, under 20% being singletons. V shed 0 bases, J shed 5 bases, and the junction held 5 bases outside the gene matches. CDR3 size: 15 residues. The germline V gene has CDR1 MNHEY and CDR2 SVGEGT. The table lists this clonotype with a few counts. Antigen: not known. The same specimen was also included in a second study, on T cells in Graves' hyperthyroidism and ophthalmopathy. That paper adds: Most thyroid clonotypes expanded above 0.001 were also detected in blood.

The chain combines TRBV6-2 or TRBV6-3 with TRBJ2-3, with 7 bases that match TRBD2. This receptor was identified in a woman in her twenties or thirties with Graves disease. This sample comprised peripheral blood mononuclear cells (PBMCs), obtained at new diagnosis, from a patient treated with antithyroid drugs. The CDR3 DNA follows: TGTGCCAGCAGTTACTCGGGGCGGGAGCGAGATACGCAGTATTTT. Amino acid sequence: CASSYSGRERDTQYF.